Each of the 26 T cell receptor beta chains below was sequenced from the same sample in a study of early T cells in non-severe SARS-CoV-2 infection (dated by TCRdb to the early 2020s). The library was generated by 5' RACE. Sequencing was performed on a NextSeq 500. TCRdb trimmed the raw reads at Q25, called clones with MiXCR and kept productive beta chains. All rows with the same CDR3 protein become a single entry with the most common DNA and genes. The table for this sample lists tens of thousands of distinct CDR3 sequences; over 9% of them were counted only once. Approximately 15% of the sample is taken by the ten largest. Material for sequencing was whole blood. These receptors came from an adult who was a healthcare worker with PCR-confirmed SARS-CoV-2 infection or an uninfected control (not recorded which).

There are many counts of this clonotype. J is TRBJ2-1 and V is TRBV27, with D possibly matching TRBD1 (6 bases). V dropped 5 bases and J dropped 5 bases, with 16 bases sitting between them. CDR1 is MNHEY and CDR2 is SMNVEV in the germline V gene (reference sequence). This CDR3 comprises 15 residues. This chain's CDR3 is CASSPTGTMDNEQFF. The CDR3 nucleotides are TGTGCCAGCAGTCCTACAGGGACCATGGACAATGAGCAGTTCTTC.

This clonotype was counted only a few times. This chain links TRBV29-1 with TRBJ2-2; D is unclear. CDR3 length: 11 residues. Germline-derived CDR1 and CDR2 are SQVTM and ANQGSEA. Trimming shortened V by 4 bases and J by 8 bases, and 8 bases separated the two germline ends. Written as DNA, the CDR3 is TGCAGCGTTGCCCCGGCAGGGGAGCTGTTTTTT. Encoded protein: CSVAPAGELFF.

This clonotype has at least ten counts. J is TRBJ1-1 and V is TRBV6-1, with D perhaps TRBD1 (5 bases). There are 13 residues in the CDR3. V was clipped by 2 bases and J by 9 bases, with 13 bases between them. Germline CDR1 is MNHNS and CDR2 is SASEGT. The CDR3 nucleotides are TGTGCCAGCAGTGAACCTGGGACTAAAAAAGCTTTCTTT. This gives the protein CASSEPGTKKAFF.

In this sample, this clonotype turned up a few times. The chain uses TRBV20-1 and TRBJ2-7; D is unresolved. V lost 2 bases to trimming and J lost 2 bases, with 7 bases between them. The CDR3 has 12 residues. Germline CDR1 reads DFQATT; CDR2 reads SNEGSKA (reference sequence). CDR3 sequence reads: CSARLVAYEQYF. DNA of the CDR3: TGCAGTGCTAGACTAGTAGCCTACGAGCAGTACTTC.

The chain carries TRBV10-3 and TRBJ2-7; 12 positions match TRBD2. The trim removed 6 bases at V and 2 bases at J, leaving 8 bases unmatched. The CDR3 is 16 residues long. Germline loops: CDR1 ENHRY, CDR2 SYGVKD. CDR3 sequence: CAIRRGTSGPTYEQYF. The CDR3 bases are TGTGCCATCAGGCGTGGGACTAGCGGGCCAACCTACGAGCAGTACTTC.

This clonotype showed up many times. The gene calls are TRBV7-9 and TRBJ2-7, with unresolved D. The ends were cut back, 3 bases at V and 3 bases at J, with 12 bases in the middle. The CDR3 is 14 amino acids. CDR1 is SEHNR and CDR2 is FQNEAQ in the germline V gene (reference sequence). The CDR3 sequence: CASSFDSSNYEQYF. The CDR3 nucleotides are TGTGCCAGCAGCTTTGACTCCTCCAACTACGAGCAGTACTTC.

The rearrangement joins TRBV29-1 to TRBJ1-2, with 8 bases that match TRBD1. In germline, CDR1 is SQVTM, CDR2 ANQGSEA. The CDR3 totals 14 residues. V shed 6 bases, J shed 4 bases, and the junction held 10 bases outside the gene matches. CDR3 nucleotides: TGCAGCGTGATGACAGGGGAATTGATCTATGGCTACACCTTC. Translated: CSVMTGELIYGYTF.

Ten or more counts support this clonotype. J is TRBJ2-1 and V is TRBV19; the match to TRBD1 covers 8 bases. V dropped 5 bases and J dropped 0; count of bases not matched to a gene: 3. This CDR3 contains 15 residues. The V gene's germline CDR1 is LNHDA and CDR2 SQIVND (reference sequence). The CDR3 DNA follows: TGTGCCAGTAGTTCAGGGGGCCGCTCCTACAATGAGCAGTTCTTC. This translates into CASSSGGRSYNEQFF.

This clonotype was seen many times. The chain joins TRBV6-5 to TRBJ2-7; D unresolved. The V end was cut by 0 bases, the J end by 3 bases, with 24 bases between. Looked up from germline, CDR1 is MNHEY and CDR2 is SVGAGI. The CDR3 loop spans 19 amino acids. The CDR3 bases are TGTGCCAGCAGTTACTCGGCAGGCCGTGGGAACAGTCCCCTCTACGAGCAGTACTTC. Its protein product is CASSYSAGRGNSPLYEQYF.

This clonotype was detected many times. The chain links TRBV5-4 to TRBJ2-3; 8 positions match TRBD2. Per germline, CDR1 SGHNT and CDR2 YYREEE (reference sequence). V was pared by 4 bases and J by 3 bases, with 4 bases of the junction left unmatched. This CDR3 contains 14 residues. The CDR3 DNA follows: TGTGCCAGCAGCATCGGGACTAGAACAGATACGCAGTATTTT. It encodes CASSIGTRTDTQYF.

V is TRBV4-3 and J is TRBJ2-1, with D possibly being TRBD1 (5 bases). The CDR3 extends over 15 amino acids. Germline V gives CDR1 LGHNA, CDR2 YSLEER. V lost 0 bases and J 3 bases, leaving 9 bases between the germline ends. CDR3 sequence (DNA): TGCGCCAGCAGCCAAGAGAGACAGTTCTACAATGAGCAGTTCTTC. Its translation: CASSQERQFYNEQFF.

This clonotype was counted ten times or more. This rearrangement joins TRBV4-3 to TRBJ1-5; no firm D call. Germline lookup yields CDR1 LGHNA and CDR2 YSLEER. Trimming removed 2 bases from V and 3 bases from J, with 5 bases in between. The CDR3 is made up of 13 amino acids. CDR3 in DNA: TGCGCCAGCAGCCAATTTCACAATCAGCCCCAGCATTTT. This gives the protein CASSQFHNQPQHF.

This clonotype was observed at least ten times. V usage is TRBV15 and J usage is TRBJ1-2, with TRBD1 matching 8 bases. V shed 0 bases and J 10 bases; nucleotides not matched to a gene: 7. The CDR3 extends over 14 amino acids. CDR1 and CDR2 (germline): LNHNV, YYDKDF (reference sequence). CDR3: CATSRDGTGAIYTF. The CDR3 DNA reads as TGTGCCACCAGCAGAGATGGGACAGGCGCCATCTACACCTTC.

The rearrangement links TRBV10-2 to TRBJ2-1, with TRBD2 identical over 10 bases. V trimming: 2 bases; J trimming: 9 bases; junction bases outside the gene matches: 4. Germline V gene data show CDR1 as WSHSY and CDR2 as SAAADI. The length of the CDR3 is 14 residues. This CDR3 reads CASSELAGEGEQFF. For the CDR3, the DNA is TGCGCCAGCAGTGAGCTAGCGGGAGAGGGTGAGCAGTTCTTC.

The genes are TRBV5-1 and TRBJ1-4; TRBD1 matches 8 bases. CDR1 SGHRS and CDR2 YFSETQ come from the germline V gene. The CDR3 extends over 15 amino acids. Trimming cost V 2 bases and J 12 bases; bases outside gene matches: 12. The CDR3 loop reads CASSLLTGQGGQLFF. CDR3 in DNA: TGCGCCAGCAGCTTACTTACCGGACAGGGTGGGCAACTGTTTTTT.

This clonotype was seen repeatedly, ten times or more. The CDR3 region has the DNA TGCAGCGTTTCCGACGGACTCTTGGGGAATCAGCCCCAGCATTTT. It specifies CSVSDGLLGNQPQHF. The chain uses TRBV29-1 and TRBJ1-5; D remains ambiguous. Trimming removed 5 bases at V and 4 bases at J, with 18 bases between. The CDR3 consists of 15 residues. Germline values: CDR1 SQVTM, CDR2 ANQGSEA.

This clonotype was seen a few times. The chain joins TRBV5-1 to TRBJ2-5; TRBD1 matches at 9 bases. Germline V gene lookup returns CDR1 SGHRS and CDR2 YFSETQ. With V trimmed by 3 bases and J by 3 bases, 12 bases remained unmatched. The CDR3 length is 17 residues. CDR3 region: CASSWPMDRGLKETQYF. DNA of the CDR3: TGCGCCAGCAGCTGGCCAATGGACAGGGGTCTTAAAGAGACCCAGTACTTC.

CDR3 bases: TGTGCCAGCAGCGCCTTACAGGGACACGCACAGTACTTC. This translates into CASSALQGHAQYF. V and J are TRBV9 and TRBJ2-4; D may be TRBD1 (6 bases). Looked up from germline, CDR1 is SGDLS and CDR2 is YYNGEE. Trimming removed 3 bases at V and 13 bases at J, with 17 bases between. The CDR3 is 13 residues long.

This chain links TRBV28 with TRBJ1-1, with D hard to call. Per germline, CDR1 MDHEN and CDR2 SYDVKM. This CDR3 contains 14 residues. Trimming removed 3 bases from V and 6 bases from J, with 14 bases in between. The CDR3 region is CASSFGWSRPEAFF. The CDR3 region has the DNA TGTGCCAGCAGTTTTGGGTGGTCCAGACCTGAAGCTTTCTTT.

The chain links TRBV20-1 to TRBJ2-2; possible D gene TRBD2, 6 bases. CDR3 length: 12 residues. CDR1 is DFQATT and CDR2 is SNEGSKA in the germline V gene (reference sequence). Trimming took 3 bases from V and 4 from J, leaving 6 bases between them. DNA for the CDR3: TGCAGTGCTAGGGAGGGCACCGGGGAGCTGTTTTTT. It codes for CSAREGTGELFF.

The chain is built from TRBV29-1 and TRBJ2-3; weak D call: TRBD1 (5 bases). The germline CDR1 and CDR2 sequences are SQVTM and ANQGSEA. The V end lost 5 bases, the J end lost 5 bases, and 8 bases lay between the germline ends. This CDR3 region has 11 residues. CDR3 loop: CSVTQGDTQYF. The DNA for the CDR3 is TGCAGCGTTACTCAGGGAGATACGCAGTATTTT.

There are many counts of this clonotype. The gene calls are TRBV9 and TRBJ2-1, with no clear D. Trimming stripped 4 bases from V and 7 bases from J, with 15 bases between. The germline V gene encodes CDR1 SGDLS and CDR2 YYNGEE. CDR3 length: 14 residues. CDR3 amino acids: CASSPLKAINEQFF. The CDR3, as DNA: TGTGCCAGCAGCCCACTCAAAGCTATAAATGAGCAGTTCTTC.

This clonotype is categorized as medium-sized. The V gene is TRBV24-1, the J gene TRBJ2-7, with TRBD2 identical over 14 bases. The V and J ends lost 2 bases and 6 bases, in that order; junction bases with no gene match: 5. The CDR3 spans 16 residues. Germline assignment: CDR1 KGHDR and CDR2 SFDVKD. This CDR3 is CATSDSGLAGVGEQYF. CDR3 DNA sequence: TGTGCCACCAGTGATTCGGGACTAGCGGGAGTGGGCGAGCAGTACTTC.

This clonotype was detected ten times or more. This chain's CDR3 is CASSHKREGDTQYF. As DNA, the CDR3 is TGTGCCAGCTCCCACAAGCGGGAGGGGGATACGCAGTATTTT. V and J are TRBV18 and TRBJ2-3; 10 bases map to TRBD2. The CDR3 totals 14 residues. The ends lost 6 bases at V and 6 bases at J; junction bases unmatched: 6. CDR1 and CDR2 (germline): KGHSH, LQKENI.

This clonotype has a count of ten or more. V and J are TRBV7-6 and TRBJ2-5; no reliable D call. The CDR3 runs to 14 residues. The V gene lost 4 bases and the J gene lost 0 bases, with 9 bases spanning the gap. CDR1 is SGHVS and CDR2 is FNYEAQ in the germline V gene. CDR3 in DNA: TGTGCCAGCAGCTCCCGGACGGACCAAGAGACCCAGTACTTC. This sequence encodes CASSSRTDQETQYF.

Ten or more counts support this clonotype. The CDR3 here is CSARPGGTIPQETQYF. The CDR3 coding sequence is TGCAGTGCTAGGCCAGGGGGTACAATCCCCCAGGAGACCCAGTACTTC. The chain joins TRBV20-1 to TRBJ2-5; the match to TRBD1 covers 7 bases. The CDR3 sequence is 16 residues long. Germline V gene lookup returns CDR1 DFQATT and CDR2 SNEGSKA (reference sequence). The ends lost 3 bases at V and 5 bases at J; junction bases unmatched: 15.